This T cell receptor (beta chain) derives from a study of blood T cell repertoires in COVID-19 (dated by TCRdb to 2018 to 2021). In terms of the full investigation: Samples covering the acute and convalescent phases of COVID-19 were provided by collaborators in the United States, Italy and Spain. The prospective study material was composed of cDNA or gDNA derived from T cells, B-cell-depleted T cells, or PBMCs. Deeply sampled blood TCRbeta repertoires from subjects exposed to, actively infected with, or recovered from COVID-19 were included in the dataset. The repertoires were made available in a free public database intended to serve as a resource for research on the immune response to SARS-CoV-2. Samples were obtained from the ongoing ImmuneRACE study (first 160 participants) and from 1,254 subjects provided by 6 global collaborators. Sample metadata almost always included a de-identified subject ID, COVID-19 status, age in years and sex. Where HLA class I and class II types were available, the types were taken from metadata supplied by the sample provider, not from assay-based typing.

The CDR3 starts with the cysteine, ends with the phenylalanine, and has 15 residues. CDR3 DNA is the only sequence kept; it has 45 bases, read in frame from the first base. Here V drops 3 bases and J drops 4 bases, and the junction holds 5 bases not matched to any gene. According to the germline V gene (reference sequence), CDR1 reads LNHDA and CDR2 reads SQIVND. Whole blood was collected in K2EDTA tubes by collaborating institutions according to the institutions' own protocols. Collaborator samples were shipped for TCRbeta analysis as frozen whole blood, isolated PBMCs, or DNA extracted from either sample type. TCRbeta CDR3 regions were amplified from genomic DNA by means of the immunoSEQ Assay, a bias-controlled multiplex PCR. The authors' analysis ran thus. Nucleated cell counts per sample were estimated from amplification of reference gene primers within the assay. Sequence reads were collapsed and filtered to measure the absolute abundance of every unique TCRbeta CDR3 rearrangement. Productive Simpson clonality was computed per sample as the square root of Simpson's diversity index over productive rearrangements. Not all clones reach the TCRdb copy of this immuneACCESS table, which keeps in-frame sequences only. Checked studies attribute under half of the gap to unresolved V genes and leave the rest unexplained. The V and J calls and the clone size are those of that table, but D and trimming were determined from the DNA. This sample is represented by 75,000 to 100,000 clones; about 87% of them were singletons. The ten largest make up approximately 7.4% of the sample.

On this clone: The antigen it binds to is not known. No much larger clonotype is one base removed from it; base qualities were not supplied.

Study-wide conclusions, independent of this receptor: The quantity of clinical and demographic metadata differed by source and by participant and was supplied without curation.

Input material: peripheral blood. The receptor was isolated from a human donor with acute or convalescent COVID-19. The donor label of this sample is uncertain. Here the chain combines TRBV19 and TRBJ1-2, with 10 middle bases fitting TRBD1. The nucleotide sequence is TGTGCCAGTAGTATTTCGGACAGGGGGGGCTATGGCTACACCTTC. It encodes CASSISDRGGYGYTF.